Each of the 14 T cell receptor beta chains below was sequenced from the same sample in a study of blood T cell dynamics during melanoma immunotherapy. TCRdb's copy holds only in-frame clones and misses some; the assay was immunoSEQ multiplex PCR. The data hold fewer than 9,500 clones, with about 83% observed a single time. Time point meaning: week 3, after first cycle of checkpoint inhibitor. Sequenced material: blood, taken from a patient treated with checkpoint blockade. These receptors came from a human donor with melanoma.

This rearrangement joins TRBV6-5 to TRBJ2-3; D may be TRBD2 (6 bases). Germline CDR1 is MNHEY and CDR2 is SVGAGI. This CDR3 region has 16 residues. V was cut by 2 bases and J by 2 bases, with 14 bases left in between. The CDR3: CASSYISGTYTDTQYF. In DNA, the CDR3 is TGTGCCAGCAGTTACATCTCTGGGACTTACACAGATACGCAGTATTTT.

J is TRBJ1-2 and V is TRBV4-2; weak D call: TRBD1 (5 bases). This CDR3 is built from 19 residues. With 2 bases removed from V and 2 bases from J, the gap between germline ends came to 24 bases. Germline CDR1 is LGHNA and CDR2 is YNFKEQ. CDR3 DNA sequence: TGTGCCAGCAGCCAATCGCTCTCCTATCGACAGCCGGGAAACTATGGCTACACCTTC. This sequence encodes CASSQSLSYRQPGNYGYTF.

V and J are TRBV28 and TRBJ1-5; D might be TRBD1 (6 bases). The CDR3 extends over 14 amino acids. The V gene lost 8 bases and the J gene lost 3 bases, with 14 bases spanning the gap. Germline-derived CDR1 and CDR2 are MDHEN and SYDVKM. CDR3 coding DNA: TGTGCCAGCCAATGGGGGCAGTCCAATCAGCCCCAGCATTTT. Residues: CASQWGQSNQPQHF.

V is TRBV25-1 and J is TRBJ2-1; 7 bases are shared with TRBD2. The V gene's germline CDR1 is MGHDK and CDR2 SYGVNS. V was clipped by 0 bases and J by 8 bases; unmatched bases: 7. The CDR3 is made up of 15 amino acids. CDR3 sequence (DNA): TGTGCCAGCAGTGAATATAGGGCGGGAGCGGATGAGCAGTTCTTC. As protein: CASSEYRAGADEQFF.

The chain uses TRBV7-2 and TRBJ1-2, with no clear D. Germline values: CDR1 SGHTA, CDR2 FQGNSA. V was cut by 0 bases and J by 6 bases, with 5 bases left in between. This CDR3 has 12 amino acids. The CDR3 loop reads CASSLAGDGYTF. The CDR3 region has the DNA TGTGCCAGCAGCTTAGCTGGGGATGGCTACACCTTC.

This chain uses TRBV7-3 with TRBJ1-2; tentative D call: TRBD1 (6 bases). The germline V and J ends were trimmed by 1 base and 3 bases, with 15 bases remaining between them. Germline values: CDR1 SGHTA, CDR2 FQGTGA. The CDR3 spans 16 residues. The chain's CDR3 is CASSLKGGAKDYGYTF. In DNA, the CDR3 is TGTGCCAGCAGCTTAAAAGGGGGGGCGAAAGACTATGGCTACACCTTC. The complete variable domain, with remaining parts taken from reference TRBV7-3 and TRBJ1-2, reads GAGVSQTPSNKVTEKGKYVELRCDPISGHTALYWYRQSLGQGPEFLIYFQGTGAADDSGLPNDRFFAVRPEGSVSTLKIQRTERGDSAVYLCASSLKGGAKDYGYTFGSGTRLTVV.

V and J are TRBV4-1 and TRBJ1-1, with 8 bases identical to TRBD1. This CDR3 has 15 residues. Trimming at V came to 3 bases and at J to 1 base, leaving 4 bases not matched to a gene. The germline V gene encodes CDR1 MGHRA and CDR2 YSYEKL. The DNA of the CDR3 is TGCGCCAGCAGCCAGGCCGGGACAGGGAACACTGAAGCTTTCTTT. This gives the protein CASSQAGTGNTEAFF.

This clone was observed once. Other DNA sequences within the sample encode an identical CDR3. The chain has TRBV6-1 and TRBJ2-7; no clear D. This CDR3 has 13 residues. V lost 3 bases and J lost 3, with 9 bases in between. Per the germline V gene, CDR1 is MNHNS and CDR2 is SASEGT. The CDR3 DNA sequence: TGTGCCAGCAGTGAGGTACGAGGCTACGAGCAGTACTTC. It specifies CASSEVRGYEQYF.

This chain uses TRBV6-1 with TRBJ1-2; D not resolved. V was cut by 2 bases and J by 0 bases, with 4 bases left in between. CDR1 and CDR2 from the germline V gene are MNHNS and SASEGT. This CDR3 has 13 amino acids. The CDR3 loop is CASSEKTNYGYTF. CDR3 sequence (DNA): TGTGCCAGCAGTGAAAAGACTAACTATGGCTACACCTTC.

The V call is TRBV6-1, the J call TRBJ1-2, with no clear D. Germline lookup yields CDR1 MNHNS and CDR2 SASEGT. The CDR3 covers 13 residues. V was shortened by 2 bases and J by 4 bases, with 8 bases between the two germline ends. CDR3 amino acids: CASSEHGSYGYTF. As DNA, the CDR3 is TGTGCCAGCAGTGAACACGGGAGCTATGGCTACACCTTC.

This clone was found a few times. The rearrangement joins TRBV2 to TRBJ1-5; D perhaps matches TRBD1 (6 bases). V lost 8 bases to trimming and J lost 7 bases, with 18 bases between them. The CDR3 is 14 residues long. Germline V gene data show CDR1 as SNHLY and CDR2 as FYNNEI. CDR3 sequence reads: CASRYGGQEQPQHF. The CDR3 DNA reads as TGTGCCAGCCGCTACGGGGGGCAGGAACAGCCCCAGCATTTT.

The CDR3 reads CASSSSRQGNTEAFF. Written as DNA, the CDR3 is TGTGCCAGCAGCTCATCAAGACAGGGGAACACTGAAGCTTTCTTT. This rearrangement joins TRBV13 to TRBJ1-1; TRBD1 aligns across 7 bases. This CDR3 has 15 residues. The ends lost 4 bases at V and 1 base at J; junction bases unmatched: 6. CDR1 is PRHDT, CDR2 FYEKMQ, per germline (reference sequence).

The chain employs TRBV7-2 and TRBJ2-5; D unclear. Germline CDR1 is SGHTA and CDR2 is FQGNSA. Trimming left V 2 bases short and J 2 bases short, with 9 bases between. There are 14 residues in the CDR3. The CDR3 spells CASSLKAHQETQYF. The CDR3 DNA is TGTGCCAGCAGCTTAAAGGCTCATCAAGAGACCCAGTACTTC.

CDR3 sequence: CASSYSQGPYEQYF. The CDR3 region has the DNA TGTGCCAGCAGTTACTCGCAGGGCCCCTACGAGCAGTACTTC. This sequence joins TRBV6-6 and TRBJ2-5, with a tentative D call TRBD1 (5 bases). The J call may be wrong; the DNA end is better matched by TRBJ2-7. The CDR3 sequence is 14 residues long. Germline values: CDR1 MNHNY, CDR2 SVGAGI (reference sequence).